This TCR beta chain was documented in a study of blood T cell repertoires in COVID-19 (dated by TCRdb to the early 2020s). About the investigation overall: Samples from collaborators originated in the United States, Italy and Spain and spanned both the acute and convalescent phases of COVID-19. The material from the prospective study consisted of cDNA or gDNA derived from T cells, B-cell-depleted T cells, or PBMCs. The dataset comprised deeply sampled blood TCRbeta repertoires from subjects exposed to, actively infected with, or recovered from COVID-19. A freely available public database, intended as a resource for researchers studying the immune response to SARS-CoV-2, is where the repertoires were released. The samples were drawn from two sources: the first 160 participants of the ongoing ImmuneRACE study, and about 1,300 subjects contributed by 6 global collaborators. The sample metadata nearly always contained a de-identified subject ID, COVID-19 status, age in years and sex. Where HLA class I and class II types were available, the types were taken from metadata supplied by the sample provider, not from assay-based typing. Results and caveats for the whole study, not just this receptor: The quantity of clinical and demographic metadata differed by source and by participant and was supplied without curation.

Comment on this clone: What this receptor recognizes is not known. No base quality information exists; no much larger clone differs at one position.

Trimming at the junction amounts to 0 bases on V and 9 bases on J, and the germline ends lie 7 bases apart. CDR1 and CDR2 are read off the germline V gene as SGHRS and YFSETQ. The CDR3 sequence holds 13 residues, the cysteine and phenylalanine included. The kept DNA is CDR3 alone, 39 bases in frame from the first base. Each collaborating institution followed its own protocols to collect whole blood in K2EDTA tubes. Collaborator samples were shipped for TCRbeta analysis as frozen whole blood, isolated PBMCs, or DNA extracted from either sample type. The immunoSEQ Assay, a bias-controlled multiplex PCR, was used to amplify TCRbeta CDR3 regions from genomic DNA. As for the authors' bioinformatics: Nucleated cell counts per sample were estimated from amplification of reference gene primers within the assay. To quantify the absolute abundance of each unique TCRbeta CDR3 rearrangement, sequence reads were collapsed and filtered. For each sample, productive Simpson clonality was calculated as the square root of Simpson's diversity index over productive rearrangements. As stored in TCRdb, this immuneACCESS dataset retains in-frame rearrangements with V and J assigned. A fraction of the clones does not appear; measured against another copy, unresolved V genes explain less than half of the discrepancy, and the remainder lacks a known reason. Clone size and V and J calls were adopted from that table, with D and trimming inferred from the DNA. The sample table holds 55,000 to 70,000 clones, of which around 84% were seen once. The ten largest clones represent 4.1% of the sample.

Recombination joined TRBV5-1 with TRBJ1-6; no D gene is confidently identified. Sequenced material: peripheral blood. This sequence originates from a man in his fifties or sixties with acute or convalescent COVID-19. The CDR3 protein sequence reads: CASSLALSSPLHF. The DNA reads TGCGCCAGCAGCTTGGCCCTTTCTTCACCCCTCCACTTT.